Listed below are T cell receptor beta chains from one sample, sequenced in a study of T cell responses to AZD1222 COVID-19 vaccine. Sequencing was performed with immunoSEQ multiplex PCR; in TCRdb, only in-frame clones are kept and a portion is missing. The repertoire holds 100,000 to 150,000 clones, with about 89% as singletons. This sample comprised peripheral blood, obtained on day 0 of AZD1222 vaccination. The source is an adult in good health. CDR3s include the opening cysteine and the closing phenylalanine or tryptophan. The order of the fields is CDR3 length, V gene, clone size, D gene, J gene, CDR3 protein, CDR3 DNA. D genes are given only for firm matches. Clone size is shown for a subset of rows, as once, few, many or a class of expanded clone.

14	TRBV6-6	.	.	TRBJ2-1	CASSYSVSRNEQFF	TGTGCCAGCAGTTACTCGGTGTCCCGCAATGAGCAGTTCTTC
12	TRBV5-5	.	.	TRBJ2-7	CASSSRQYEQYF	TGTGCCAGCAGCTCGCGACAGTACGAGCAGTACTTC
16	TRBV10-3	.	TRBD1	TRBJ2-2	CAIGGQETGDPGELFF	TGTGCCATCGGCGGACAAGAGACAGGGGATCCCGGGGAGCTGTTTTTT
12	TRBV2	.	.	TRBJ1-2	CASSQTEYGYTF	TGTGCCAGCAGTCAGACAGAGTATGGCTACACCTTC
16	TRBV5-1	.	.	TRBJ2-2	CASSPNGVFDTGELFF	TGCGCCAGCAGCCCAAACGGAGTGTTCGACACCGGGGAGCTGTTTTTT
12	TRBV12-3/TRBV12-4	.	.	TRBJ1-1	CASRYLNTEAFF	TGTGCCAGCAGATATCTGAACACTGAAGCTTTCTTT
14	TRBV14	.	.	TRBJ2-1	CASSQDYRYNEQFF	TGTGCCAGCAGCCAAGATTACAGGTACAATGAGCAGTTCTTC
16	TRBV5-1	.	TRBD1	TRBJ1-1	CASSLRPQGAGTEAFF	TGCGCCAGCAGCTTGCGGCCACAGGGGGCGGGCACTGAAGCTTTCTTT
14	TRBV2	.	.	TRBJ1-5	CASSERVSNQPQHF	TGTGCCAGCAGTGAGAGGGTGAGCAATCAGCCCCAGCATTTT
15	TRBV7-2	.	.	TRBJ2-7	CASSFAQERTYEQYF	TGTGCCAGCAGCTTTGCCCAGGAGAGAACTTACGAGCAGTACTTC
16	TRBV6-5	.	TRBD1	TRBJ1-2	CASSYSSGTGPYGYTF	TGTGCCAGCAGTTACTCTTCCGGGACAGGACCCTATGGCTACACCTTC
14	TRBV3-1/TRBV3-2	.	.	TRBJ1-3	CASSQTDSGNTIYF	TGTGCCAGCAGTCAGACAGACTCTGGAAACACCATATATTTT
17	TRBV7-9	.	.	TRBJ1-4	CASSLVGGALGAEKLFF	TGTGCCAGCAGCCTCGTCGGGGGGGCTCTGGGTGCGGAAAAACTGTTTTTT
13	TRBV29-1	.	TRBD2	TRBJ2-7	CSVGVAGSYEQYF	TGCAGCGTTGGTGTAGCGGGCTCCTACGAGCAGTACTTC
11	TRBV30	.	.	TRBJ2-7	CAWSASYEQYF	TGTGCCTGGAGTGCAAGCTACGAGCAGTACTTC
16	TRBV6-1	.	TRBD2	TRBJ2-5	CASSEMGLAAKETQYF	TGTGCCAGCAGTGAAATGGGGCTAGCGGCTAAAGAGACCCAGTACTTC
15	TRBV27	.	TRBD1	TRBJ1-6	CASSPPGTANSPLHF	TGTGCCAGCAGTCCCCCGGGGACAGCCAATTCACCCCTCCACTTT
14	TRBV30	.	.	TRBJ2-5	CAWNAGGNQETQYF	TGTGCCTGGAACGCAGGGGGGAACCAAGAGACCCAGTACTTC
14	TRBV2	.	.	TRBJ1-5	CASSVMGSSQPQHF	TGTGCCAGCAGTGTAATGGGTAGTAGTCAGCCCCAGCATTTT
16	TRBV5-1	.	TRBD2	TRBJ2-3	CASSLSGGSVSDTQYF	TGCGCCAGCAGCTTGTCCGGGGGGAGCGTCTCAGATACGCAGTATTTT
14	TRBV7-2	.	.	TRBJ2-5	CASIPRWGEETQYF	TGTGCCAGCATCCCCCGTTGGGGAGAAGAGACCCAGTACTTC
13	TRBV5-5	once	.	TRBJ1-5	CASSLSGNQPQHF	TGTGCCAGCAGCTTATCAGGAAATCAGCCCCAGCATTTT
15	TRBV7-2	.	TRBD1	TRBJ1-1	CASSLRNRGDTEAFF	TGTGCCAGCAGCTTAAGGAACAGGGGAGACACTGAAGCTTTCTTT
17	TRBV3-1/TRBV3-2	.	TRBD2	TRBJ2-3	CASKTSGGAGGADTQYF	TGTGCCAGCAAGACTAGCGGGGGGGCTGGGGGGGCAGATACGCAGTATTTT
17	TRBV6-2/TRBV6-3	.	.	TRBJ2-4	CASSSYIFTSHQNIQYF	TGTGCCAGCAGTTCCTATATTTTCACCAGCCACCAAAACATTCAGTACTTC
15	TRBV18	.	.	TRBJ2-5	CASSPSDRKQETQYF	TGTGCCAGCTCACCCTCAGACAGAAAACAAGAGACCCAGTACTTC
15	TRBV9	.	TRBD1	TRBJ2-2	CASSVGQGIHGELFF	TGTGCCAGCAGCGTGGGACAGGGGATCCACGGGGAGCTGTTTTTT